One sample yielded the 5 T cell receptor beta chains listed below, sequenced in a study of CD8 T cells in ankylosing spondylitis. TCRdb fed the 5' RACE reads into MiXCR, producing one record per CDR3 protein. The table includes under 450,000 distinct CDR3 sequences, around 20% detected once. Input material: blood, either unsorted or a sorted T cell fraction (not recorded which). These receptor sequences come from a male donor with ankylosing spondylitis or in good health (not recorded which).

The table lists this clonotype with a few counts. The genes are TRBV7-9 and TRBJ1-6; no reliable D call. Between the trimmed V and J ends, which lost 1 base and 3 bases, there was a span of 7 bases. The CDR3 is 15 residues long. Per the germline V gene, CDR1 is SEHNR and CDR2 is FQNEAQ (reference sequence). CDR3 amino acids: CASSLDGRYNSPLHF. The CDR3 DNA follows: TGTGCCAGCAGCTTAGACGGTCGCTATAATTCACCCCTCCACTTT.

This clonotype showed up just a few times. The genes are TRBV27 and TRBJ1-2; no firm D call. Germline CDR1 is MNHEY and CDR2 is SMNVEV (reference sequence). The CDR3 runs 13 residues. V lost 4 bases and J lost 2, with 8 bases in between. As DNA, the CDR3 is TGTGCCAGCAGTTATTCGGCGAACTATGGCTACACCTTC. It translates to CASSYSANYGYTF.

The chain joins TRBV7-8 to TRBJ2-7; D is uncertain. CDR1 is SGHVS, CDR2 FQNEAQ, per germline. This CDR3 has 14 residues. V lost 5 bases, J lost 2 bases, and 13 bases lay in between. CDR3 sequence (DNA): TGTGCCAGCAGCGGAGAATCTAACACCTACGAGCAGTACTTC. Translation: CASSGESNTYEQYF.

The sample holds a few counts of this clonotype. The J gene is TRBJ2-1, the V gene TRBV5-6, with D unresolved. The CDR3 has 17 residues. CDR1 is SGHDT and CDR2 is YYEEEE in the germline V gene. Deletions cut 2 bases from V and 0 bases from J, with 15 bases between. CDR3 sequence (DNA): TGTGCCAGCAGCTTCTCCCCGACACTAAGCTCCTACAATGAGCAGTTCTTC. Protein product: CASSFSPTLSSYNEQFF.

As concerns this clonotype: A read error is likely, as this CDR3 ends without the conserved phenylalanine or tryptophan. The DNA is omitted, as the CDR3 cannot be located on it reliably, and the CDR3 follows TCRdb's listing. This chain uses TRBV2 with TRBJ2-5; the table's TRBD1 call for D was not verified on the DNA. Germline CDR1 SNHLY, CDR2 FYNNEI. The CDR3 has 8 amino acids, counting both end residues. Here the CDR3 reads CATPVGIT.